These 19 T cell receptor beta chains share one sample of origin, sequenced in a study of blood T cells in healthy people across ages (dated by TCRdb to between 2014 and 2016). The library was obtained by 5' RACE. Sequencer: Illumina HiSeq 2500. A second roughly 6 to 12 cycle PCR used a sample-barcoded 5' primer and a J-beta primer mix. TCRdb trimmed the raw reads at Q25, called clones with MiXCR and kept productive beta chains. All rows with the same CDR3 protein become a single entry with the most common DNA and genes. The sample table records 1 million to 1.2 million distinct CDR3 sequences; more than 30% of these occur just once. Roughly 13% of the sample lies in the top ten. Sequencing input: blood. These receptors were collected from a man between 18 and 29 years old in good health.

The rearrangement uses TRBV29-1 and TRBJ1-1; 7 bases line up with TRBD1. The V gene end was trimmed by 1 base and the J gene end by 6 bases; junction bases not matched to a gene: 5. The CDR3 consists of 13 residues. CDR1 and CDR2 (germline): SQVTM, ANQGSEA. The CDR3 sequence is CSVEGRQGAEAFF. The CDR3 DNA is TGCAGCGTTGAAGGGAGGCAGGGGGCTGAAGCTTTCTTT.

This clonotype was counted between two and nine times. The CDR3 region is CASSLLQGDTDTQYF. In nucleotides, the CDR3 is TGTGCCAGCAGCTTACTTCAGGGGGACACAGATACGCAGTATTTT. The gene calls are TRBV7-6 and TRBJ2-3; 7 bases are a match to TRBD1. Germline V gives CDR1 SGHVS, CDR2 FNYEAQ. The CDR3 has 15 amino acids. V trimming: 2 bases; J trimming: 2 bases; junction bases outside the gene matches: 4.

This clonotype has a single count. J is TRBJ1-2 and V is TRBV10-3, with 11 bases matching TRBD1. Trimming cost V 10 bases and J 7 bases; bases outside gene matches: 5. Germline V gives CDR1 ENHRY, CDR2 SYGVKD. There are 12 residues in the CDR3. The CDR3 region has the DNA TGTGCCACCCAGGACAGGGGGCTTGGCTACACCTTC. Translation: CATQDRGLGYTF.

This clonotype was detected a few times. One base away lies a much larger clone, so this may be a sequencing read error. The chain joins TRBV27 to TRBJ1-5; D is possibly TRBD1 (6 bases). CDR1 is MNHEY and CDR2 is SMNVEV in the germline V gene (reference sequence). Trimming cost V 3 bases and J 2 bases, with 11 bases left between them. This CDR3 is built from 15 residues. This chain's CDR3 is CASSFARGGNQPQHF. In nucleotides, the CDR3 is TGTGCCAGCAGTTTCGCCAGGGGAGGCAATCAGCCCCAGCATTTT.

The CDR3 DNA reads TGTGCCAGCAGCTCTCCAGCCTCGGACTGGAAAATAAACACCGGGGAGCTGTTTTTT. Protein sequence: CASSSPASDWKINTGELFF. V gene TRBV7-2 combines with J gene TRBJ2-2; D is possibly TRBD2 (5 bases). Germline lookup yields CDR1 SGHTA and CDR2 FQGNSA. The CDR3 covers 19 residues. V was shortened by 4 bases and J by 2 bases, with 23 bases between the two germline ends.

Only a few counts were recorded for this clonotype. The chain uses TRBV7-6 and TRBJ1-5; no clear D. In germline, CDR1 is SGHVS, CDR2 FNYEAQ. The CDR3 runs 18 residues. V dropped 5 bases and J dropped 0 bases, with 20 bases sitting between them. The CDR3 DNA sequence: TGTGCCAGCAGCCCCGTGGTCAACCGTATTAATAGCAATCAGCCCCAGCATTTT. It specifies CASSPVVNRINSNQPQHF.

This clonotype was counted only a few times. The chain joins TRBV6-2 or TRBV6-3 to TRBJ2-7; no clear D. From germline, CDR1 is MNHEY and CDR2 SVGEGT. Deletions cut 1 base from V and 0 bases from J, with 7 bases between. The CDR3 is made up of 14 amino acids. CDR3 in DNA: TGTGCCAGCAGTTACTACCAGAACTCCTACGAGCAGTACTTC. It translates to CASSYYQNSYEQYF.

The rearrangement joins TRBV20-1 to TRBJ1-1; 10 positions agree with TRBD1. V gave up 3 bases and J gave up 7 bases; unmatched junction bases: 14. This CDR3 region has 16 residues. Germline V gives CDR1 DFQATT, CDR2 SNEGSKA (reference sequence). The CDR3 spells CSASPRQGAKSVEAFF. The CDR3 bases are TGCAGTGCTAGCCCCAGACAGGGGGCTAAGAGTGTTGAAGCTTTCTTT.

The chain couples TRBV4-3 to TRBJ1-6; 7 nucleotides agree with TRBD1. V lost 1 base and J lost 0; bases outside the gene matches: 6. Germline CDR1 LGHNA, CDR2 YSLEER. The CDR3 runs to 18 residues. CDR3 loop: CASSQGRQGSSYNSPLHF. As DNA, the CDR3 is TGCGCCAGCAGCCAAGGTAGACAGGGAAGCTCCTATAATTCACCCCTCCACTTT.

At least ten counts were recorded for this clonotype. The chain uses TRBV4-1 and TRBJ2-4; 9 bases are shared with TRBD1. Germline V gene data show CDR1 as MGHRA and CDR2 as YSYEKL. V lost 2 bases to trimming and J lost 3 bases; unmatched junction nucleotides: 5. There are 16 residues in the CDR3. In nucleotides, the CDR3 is TGCGCCAGCAGCCAACAGGGACAGGGTGACAAAAACATTCAGTACTTC. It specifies CASSQQGQGDKNIQYF.

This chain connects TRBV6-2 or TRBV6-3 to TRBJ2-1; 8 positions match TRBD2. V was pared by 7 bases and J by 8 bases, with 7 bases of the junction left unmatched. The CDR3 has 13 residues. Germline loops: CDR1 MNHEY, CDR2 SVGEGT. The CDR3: CASTRRTSHEQFF. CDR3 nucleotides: TGTGCCAGCACCCGACGGACTAGCCATGAGCAGTTCTTC.

The CDR3 region is CASSFYAGGTDTQYF. CDR3 DNA: TGTGCCAGCAGTTTCTATGCAGGGGGAACAGATACGCAGTATTTT. This chain uses TRBV28 with TRBJ2-3, with 7 bases that match TRBD1. The germline gives CDR1 MDHEN, CDR2 SYDVKM. This CDR3 has 15 amino acids. V was clipped by 3 bases and J by 3 bases; unmatched bases: 6.

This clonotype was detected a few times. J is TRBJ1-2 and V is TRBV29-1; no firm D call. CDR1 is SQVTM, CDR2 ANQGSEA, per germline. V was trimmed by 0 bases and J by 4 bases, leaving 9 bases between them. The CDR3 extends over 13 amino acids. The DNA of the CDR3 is TGCAGCGTTGAAGATGGTTACTTCTATGGCTACACCTTC. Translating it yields CSVEDGYFYGYTF.

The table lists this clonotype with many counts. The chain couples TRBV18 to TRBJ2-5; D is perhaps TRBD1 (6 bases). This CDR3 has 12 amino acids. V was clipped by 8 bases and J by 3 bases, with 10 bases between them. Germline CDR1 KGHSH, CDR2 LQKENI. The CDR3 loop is CASSPGEETQYF. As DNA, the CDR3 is TGTGCCAGCAGTCCAGGGGAAGAGACCCAGTACTTC.

CDR3 protein: CASSIDRGQKETQYF. The CDR3 DNA reads TGCGCCAGCAGCATAGACAGGGGCCAAAAAGAGACCCAGTACTTC. The chain joins TRBV5-1 to TRBJ2-5, with TRBD1 matching over 8 bases. Germline trimming cut 4 bases from V and 3 bases from J; bases unmatched to any gene: 8. This CDR3 has 15 residues. Looked up from germline, CDR1 is SGHRS and CDR2 is YFSETQ.

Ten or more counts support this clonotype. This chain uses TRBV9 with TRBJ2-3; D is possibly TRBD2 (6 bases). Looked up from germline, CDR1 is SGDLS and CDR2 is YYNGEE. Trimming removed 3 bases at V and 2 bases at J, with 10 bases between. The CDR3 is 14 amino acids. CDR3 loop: CASSGRDSTDTQYF. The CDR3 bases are TGTGCCAGCAGCGGCCGGGACTCCACAGATACGCAGTATTTT.

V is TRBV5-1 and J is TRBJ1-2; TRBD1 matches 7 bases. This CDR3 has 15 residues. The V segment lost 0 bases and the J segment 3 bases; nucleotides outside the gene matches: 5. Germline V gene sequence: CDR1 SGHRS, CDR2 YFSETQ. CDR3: CASSLGQGTDYGYTF. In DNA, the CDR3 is TGCGCCAGCAGCTTGGGACAGGGAACGGACTATGGCTACACCTTC.

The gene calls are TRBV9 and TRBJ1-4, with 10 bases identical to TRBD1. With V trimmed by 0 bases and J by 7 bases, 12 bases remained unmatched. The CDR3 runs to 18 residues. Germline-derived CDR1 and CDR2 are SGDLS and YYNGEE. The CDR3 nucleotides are TGTGCCAGCAGCGTAGCTCCGGACAGGGGGGGGCGAGGTGAAAAACTGTTTTTT. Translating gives CASSVAPDRGGRGEKLFF.

CDR3 sequence reads: CASSGSRDGYGYTF. The CDR3 DNA is TGTGCCAGCAGTGGCAGCCGGGACGGATATGGCTACACCTTC. This chain uses TRBV2 with TRBJ1-2, with D possibly matching TRBD1 (5 bases). This CDR3 is built from 14 residues. V lost 4 bases to trimming and J lost 5 bases, with 14 bases between them. Germline-derived CDR1 and CDR2 are SNHLY and FYNNEI.